The source of this TCR beta chain is a study of T-cell reconstitution after alpha-beta-depleted transplantation in children. Trimming cost V 4 bases and J 0 bases; bases outside gene matches: 5. The CDR3 is 16 residues long. Germline V gives CDR1 SGHRS, CDR2 YFSETQ. Unique molecular identifiers were used to barcode this TCRbeta library. TCRdb independently ran MiXCR on the PCR reads; one entry per CDR3 protein. Of roughly 500,000 distinct CDR3 sequences in the sample, 15% to 20% were seen once. A few counts support this clonotype. The TCR comes from a human donor who donated a stem cell graft to a child with acute lymphoblastic leukemia. This chain connects TRBV5-1 to TRBJ2-5, with 11 bases identical to TRBD1. The sequenced sample was PBMCs from the stem cell graft donor, obtained from the stem cell graft. The CDR3 here is CASSTGDRGYQETQYF. CDR3 nucleotide sequence: TGCGCCAGCAGCACCGGGGACAGGGGGTACCAAGAGACCCAGTACTTC.